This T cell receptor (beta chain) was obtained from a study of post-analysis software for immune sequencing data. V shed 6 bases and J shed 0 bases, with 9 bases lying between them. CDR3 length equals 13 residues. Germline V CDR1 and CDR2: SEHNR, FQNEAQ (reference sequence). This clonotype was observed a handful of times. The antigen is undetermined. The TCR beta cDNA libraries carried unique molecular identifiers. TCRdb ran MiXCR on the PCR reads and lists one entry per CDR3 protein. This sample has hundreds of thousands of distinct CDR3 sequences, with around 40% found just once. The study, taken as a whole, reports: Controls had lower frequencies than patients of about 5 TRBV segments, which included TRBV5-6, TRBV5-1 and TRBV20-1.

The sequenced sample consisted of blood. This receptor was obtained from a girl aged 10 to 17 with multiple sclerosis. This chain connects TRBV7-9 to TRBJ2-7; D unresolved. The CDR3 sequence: CASSSTPSYEQYF. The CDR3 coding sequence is TGTGCCAGCAGTTCCACCCCCTCCTACGAGCAGTACTTC.